Listed here are 3 T cell receptor beta chains from one sample, sequenced in a study of shared clonotypes between healthy human individuals. Sequencing was performed with immunoSEQ multiplex PCR; in TCRdb, only in-frame clones are kept and a portion is missing. The sample holds approximately 2.5 million clones; more than 85% are singletons and the top ten take roughly 0.39%. The source material was naive CD4+ T cells from PBMCs. Sample subset: CD45RA+ positively selected. These receptors all come from a man younger than 30 in good health. Some clones in this sample may be carry-over from other donors' samples.

Concerning this clone itself: Additional DNA sequences in this sample encode the identical CDR3. This chain uses TRBV30 with TRBJ1-6; D unclear. CDR1 is GTSNPN, CDR2 SVGIG, per germline (reference sequence). The CDR3 runs to 11 residues. V lost 1 base and J 7 bases, leaving 2 bases between the germline ends. DNA for the CDR3: TGTGCCTGGAGTGAGAATTCACCCCTCCACTTT. Its translation: CAWSENSPLHF.

The chain joins TRBV28 to TRBJ2-2, with 11 nucleotides matching TRBD2. Germline V gene data show CDR1 as MDHEN and CDR2 as SYDVKM. This CDR3 is built from 18 residues. The ends lost 1 base at V and 0 bases at J; junction bases unmatched: 4. CDR3 sequence (DNA): TGTGCCAGCAGTTTATTGGGGGGACTAGCGGCGAACACCGGGGAGCTGTTTTTT. Protein sequence: CASSLLGGLAANTGELFF.

The chain links TRBV10-3 to TRBJ2-5; a possible D gene is TRBD2 (5 bases). Germline V gene data show CDR1 as ENHRY and CDR2 as SYGVKD. CDR3 length equals 14 residues. Trimming removed 6 bases at V and 4 bases at J, with 15 bases between. The CDR3 sequence is CAISPDARVETQYF. The CDR3 DNA sequence: TGTGCCATCAGCCCCGATGCGCGGGTAGAGACCCAGTACTTC.